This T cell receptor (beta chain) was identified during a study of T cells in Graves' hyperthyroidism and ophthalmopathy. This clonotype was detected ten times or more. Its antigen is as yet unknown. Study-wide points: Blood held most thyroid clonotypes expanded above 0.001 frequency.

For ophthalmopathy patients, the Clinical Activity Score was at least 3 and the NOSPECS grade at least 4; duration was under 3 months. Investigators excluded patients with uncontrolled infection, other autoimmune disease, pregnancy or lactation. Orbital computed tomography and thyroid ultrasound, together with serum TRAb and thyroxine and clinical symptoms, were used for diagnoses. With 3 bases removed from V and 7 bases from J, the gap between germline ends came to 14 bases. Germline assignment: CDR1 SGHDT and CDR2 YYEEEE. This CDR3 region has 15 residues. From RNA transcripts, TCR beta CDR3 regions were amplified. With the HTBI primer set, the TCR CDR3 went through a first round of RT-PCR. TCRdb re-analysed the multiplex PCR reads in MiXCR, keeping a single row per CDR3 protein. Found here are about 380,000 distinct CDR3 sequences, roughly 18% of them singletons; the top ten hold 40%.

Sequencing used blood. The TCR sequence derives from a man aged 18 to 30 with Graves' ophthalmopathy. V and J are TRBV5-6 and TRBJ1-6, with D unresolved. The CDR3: CASSSEESENSPLHF. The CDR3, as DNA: TGTGCCAGCAGCTCTGAGGAATCGGAAAATTCACCCCTCCACTTT.